This TCR beta chain was retrieved from a study of T cells in localized non-small cell lung cancer (dated by TCRdb to about 2020). In terms of the full investigation: Comparing tumors with uninvolved tumor-adjacent lungs, the study looked at the T cell repertoires of hundreds of patients with early-stage NSCLC. All 236 NSCLC patients in the cohort were treatment-naive and had localized lung tumors that were resected. Of the NSCLC patients, fewer than 150 were male and around 97 were female, and the mean age was around 66 years.

General findings and caveats noted by the study authors: Higher blood T cell density associated with longer overall survival, while higher adjacent-lung clonality associated with shorter survival. Uninvolved tumor-adjacent lung showed the highest T cell clonality, higher than tumor, which suggests more focused antigenic responses in the uninvolved tumor-adjacent lung. Because multi-region sequencing of the tumors was not done, intratumor heterogeneity could not be ruled out. A median of around 57 of the top 100 tumor clones turned up in the paired uninvolved adjacent lung, and approximately 30 of those clones also ranked among the top 100 of that same adjacent lung. Because of the exploratory design, TCR variables were selected using unadjusted p-values without false-discovery rate correction.

TCR beta CDR3 regions were sequenced from DNA using the immunoSEQ Assay. On the study's bioinformatics: To compute T cell density, TCR beta template counts were normalized to usable DNA, which was estimated by amplifying housekeeping genes. Richness was estimated with the preseqR package, extrapolating to 400,000 templates for PBMC samples and 120,000 templates for tissue samples. Clonality was calculated as one minus Pielou's evenness. Tissue-enriched TCRs were identified through differential abundance testing performed on productive amino-acid clonotypes, with a minimum total count of 5 and an alpha of 0.1. The Jaccard Index and the Morisita Overlap Index were used to measure repertoire overlap between compartments. GLIPH grouped TCR beta CDR3s together with public tetramer-defined viral CDR3s, and a viral motif had to include at least three viral sequences and show V-gene enrichment. TCRdb retrieved this table from immuneACCESS and kept in-frame rearrangements only. Not all clones are present; in checked studies, unresolved V genes account for under half, and no reason is known for the remainder. V and J calls and clone size come straight from that table; D and trimming were deduced from the DNA. This sample gives 35,000 or so clones in total; around nine tenths of them show up just once. Less than 9% of the sample rests with the top ten.

Deletion took 2 bases off V and 0 bases off J, with a span of 11 bases between the germline ends. The cysteine opens and the phenylalanine closes a CDR3 of 17 amino acids. Left in the record is the CDR3 DNA by itself, 51 bases read in frame from the first base. The germline V gene sets CDR1 to SGHAT and CDR2 to FQNNGV. This clone has a handful of counts. The specificity of this receptor is unknown. Per-base quality was not reported, and no clone a single base away is much larger than it. At diagnosis, tumor, uninvolved tumor-adjacent lung and peripheral blood were collected and then preserved as a mix of FFPE and fresh-frozen material. For TCR repertoire profiling, blood samples were analyzed as peripheral blood mononuclear cells.

Recombination linked TRBV11-2 to TRBJ2-6; possibly the D gene is TRBD1, per 6 matching bases. This TCR was sampled from a woman aged 35-70 years with stage I lung adenocarcinoma. The material was peripheral blood, obtained before any cancer treatment. The CDR3 protein is CASSLNAGASGANVLTF. At the DNA level, the sequence is TGTGCCAGCAGCTTAAATGCAGGGGCCTCTGGGGCCAACGTCCTGACTTTC.